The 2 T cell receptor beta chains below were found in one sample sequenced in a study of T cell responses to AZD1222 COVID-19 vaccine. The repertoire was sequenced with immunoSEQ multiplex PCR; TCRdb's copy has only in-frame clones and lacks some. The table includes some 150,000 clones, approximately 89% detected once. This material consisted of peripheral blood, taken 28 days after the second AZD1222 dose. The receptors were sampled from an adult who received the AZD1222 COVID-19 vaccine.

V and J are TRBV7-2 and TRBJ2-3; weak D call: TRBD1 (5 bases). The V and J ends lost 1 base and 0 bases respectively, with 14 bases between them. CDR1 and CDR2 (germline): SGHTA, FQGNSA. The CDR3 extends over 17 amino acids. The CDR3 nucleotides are TGTGCCAGCAGCTTAGACCGGAAACCAGGGAGCACAGATACGCAGTATTTT. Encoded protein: CASSLDRKPGSTDTQYF.

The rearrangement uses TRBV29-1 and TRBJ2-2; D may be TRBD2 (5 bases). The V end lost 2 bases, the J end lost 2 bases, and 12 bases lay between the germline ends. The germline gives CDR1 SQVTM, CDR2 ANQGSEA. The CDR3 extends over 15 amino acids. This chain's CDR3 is CSVEPTTSNTGELFF. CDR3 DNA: TGCAGCGTTGAACCGACTACAAGTAACACCGGGGAGCTGTTTTTT.